Reported below is one T cell receptor beta chain. Its matching antigen is unknown. CDR1 and CDR2 (germline): SGHRS, YFSETQ. Trimming removed 4 bases from V and 2 bases from J; junction bases left unmatched: 6. CDR3 length equals 15 residues. Treg sorting used a CD4+CD25+CD127-/low gate. Study observations and caveats: The TCR gene usage of tumor memory CD4+ T cells clustered together with blood and lymph node memory CD4+ cells and with lymph node naive CD4+ cells. Larger-cohort validation covered only one TCR beta V-J rearrangement.

After constant-region reverse-primer amplification, full-length variable regions underwent semi-nested PCR with Nested Universal Primer A. TCRdb redid the calling of the 5' RACE reads with MiXCR, one entry per CDR3 protein. Here the sample spans roughly 8,500 distinct CDR3 sequences, about half being singletons. The sequenced sample was Tregs sorted from a lymph node. This chain joins TRBV5-1 and TRBJ2-5; 9 nucleotides align to TRBD1. This TCR derives from a female donor with breast cancer. The CDR3, as DNA: TGCGCCAGCAGCATACGACAGGGGGGACAAGAGACCCAGTACTTC. It yields the protein CASSIRQGGQETQYF. Full variable domain (remainder filled in from reference TRBV5-1 and TRBJ2-5): KAGVTQTPRYLIKTRGQQVTLSCSPISGHRSVSWYQQTPGQGLQFLFEYFSETQRNKGNFPGRFSGRQFSNSRSEMNVSTLELGDSALYLCASSIRQGGQETQYFGPGTRLLVL.